This TCR beta chain stems from a study of spatial heterogeneity in lung cancer. Study as a whole: Unique TCR and UMI combinations averaged more than ten appearances each in raw reads.

Time point specified: sample taken at primary tumor resection. The input material, whole RNA from tumor, nontumor lung or frozen PBMC, was sequenced unsorted. The donors comprised around 72 untreated early-stage non-small cell lung cancer patients. TCR cDNA molecules each carried a unique molecular identifier. Each CDR3 protein gets one entry after TCRdb re-called the 5' RACE reads with MiXCR. The sample has 8,500 to 13,000 distinct CDR3 sequences, over 6.5% seen once. Per the germline V gene, CDR1 is SQVTM and CDR2 is ANQGSEA. The CDR3 contains 14 residues. Unmatched junction bases numbered 11, after V lost 4 bases and J lost 5 bases.

The chain combines TRBV29-1 with TRBJ2-7, with 7 bases lining up with TRBD1. This receptor was obtained from a male donor with early-stage non-small cell lung cancer. Source: PBMCs, taken at surgery. CDR3 region: CSVGRTGLYDEQYF. In DNA, the CDR3 is TGCAGCGTTGGTCGGACAGGACTTTACGACGAGCAGTACTTC.